This is a list of T cell receptor beta chains from one sample in a study of radiotherapy plus CTLA-4 blockade in lung cancer. Data came from immunoSEQ multiplex PCR; TCRdb stores just in-frame clones and leaves some out. The sample holds almost 55,000 clones, approximately 79% seen once. The sequencing here drew on peripheral blood, taken from a patient treated with radiotherapy plus ipilimumab. The receptors were sampled from a human donor with non-small cell lung cancer who had a partial response to radiotherapy plus ipilimumab. The CDR3 runs from the conserved cysteine through the conserved F or W. D genes are given only for firm matches. A clone size is listed for some rows: how often the clone was seen (once, few, many), or a class if it is expanded.

>TRBJ2-3|NA|TRBV9|NA
CASSAPTSADTQYF
TGTGCCAGCAGCGCACCCACTAGTGCAGATACGCAGTATTTT
>TRBJ1-6|NA|TRBV5-1|TRBD1
CASSSGQGRNSPLHF
TGCGCCAGCAGCTCCGGACAGGGGCGGAATTCACCCCTCCACTTT
>TRBJ1-6|NA|TRBV6-5|TRBD1
CASSYSTGAGNSPLHF
TGTGCCAGCAGTTACTCCACAGGGGCAGGAAATTCACCCCTCCACTTT
>TRBJ2-5|NA|TRBV9|TRBD1
CASSAAGGGETQYF
TGTGCCAGCAGCGCCGCAGGGGGCGGAGAGACCCAGTACTTC
>TRBJ2-3|NA|TRBV5-1|TRBD1
CASSSPGGRDTQYF
TGCGCCAGCAGCTCCCCAGGGGGCAGGGATACGCAGTATTTT
>TRBJ2-1|few|TRBV6-4|TRBD2
CASSVLAGGSGEQFF
TGTGCCAGCAGTGTACTAGCGGGGGGCTCAGGTGAGCAGTTCTTC
>TRBJ1-2|NA|TRBV6-5|TRBD1
CASSYSYPIQGWGCTF
TGTGCCAGCAGTTACTCCTACCCTATACAGGGGTGGGGCTGCACCTTC
>TRBJ2-7|NA|TRBV5-1|TRBD1
CASSRDTGAPYEQYF
TGCGCCAGCAGCCGCGACACAGGGGCCCCCTACGAGCAGTACTTC
>TRBJ1-6|NA|TRBV9|NA
CASSPGRPAGPYSPLHF
TGTGCCAGCAGCCCAGGAAGGCCCGCTGGGCCTTATTCACCCCTCCACTTT
>TRBJ2-7|few|TRBV20-1|NA
CSAKHSYEQYF
TGCAGTGCTAAGCACTCCTACGAGCAGTACTTC